These 20 T cell receptor beta chains originate from one sample sequenced in a study of cytomegalovirus exposure and HLA in healthy donors. Assay: immunoSEQ multiplex PCR; the TCRdb copy retains only in-frame clones and omits some. The profile shows about 110,000 clones, 90% to 97% of them singletons. Sequencing was performed on PBMCs. These receptors originate from a young woman in good health and CMV-seronegative.

The CDR3 DNA sequence: TGTGCCAGCAGCCAAGTCGAGACAGTAAATCAGCCCCAGCATTTT. Its protein product is CASSQVETVNQPQHF. This sequence joins TRBV4-2 and TRBJ1-5; D may be TRBD1 (5 bases). The CDR3 length is 15 residues. The germline V gene has CDR1 LGHNA and CDR2 YNFKEQ. With 1 base removed from V and 4 bases from J, the gap between germline ends came to 11 bases.

The chain uses TRBV5-8 and TRBJ1-1; no clear D. The germline CDR1 and CDR2 sequences are SGHTS and YDEGEE. The V end was cut by 3 bases, the J end by 1 base, with 7 bases between. The length of the CDR3 is 13 residues. The CDR3 reads CASSWRGNTEAFF. CDR3 coding DNA: TGTGCCAGCAGCTGGCGGGGGAACACTGAAGCTTTCTTT. Combining the CDR3 with reference TRBV5-8 and TRBJ1-1 gives the whole variable domain EAGVTQSPTHLIKTRGQQATLRCSPISGHTSVYWYQQALGLGLQFLLWYDEGEERNRGNFPPRFSGRQFPNYSSELNVNALELEDSALYLCASSWRGNTEAFFGQGTRLTVV.

V usage is TRBV27 and J usage is TRBJ2-1; 7 nucleotides agree with TRBD2. Unmatched junction bases numbered 8, after V lost 3 bases and J lost 0 bases. The CDR3 spans 17 residues. CDR1 is MNHEY, CDR2 SMNVEV, per germline (reference sequence). In DNA form, the CDR3 reads TGTGCCAGCAGTTTCTGGTTCGGGGGGAGCTCCTACAATGAGCAGTTCTTC. Amino acid sequence: CASSFWFGGSSYNEQFF.

This chain links TRBV25-1 with TRBJ2-4, with 10 bases fitting TRBD1. The CDR3 has 14 amino acids. In germline, CDR1 is MGHDK, CDR2 SYGVNS. V lost 4 bases and J lost 14; bases outside the gene matches: 11. Here the CDR3 DNA reads TGTGCCAGCAGTGCCTGGACAGGGGGGCCCTTAAAGTACTTC. Translated: CASSAWTGGPLKYF.

A single count supports this clone. The chain carries TRBV4-1 and TRBJ2-7; 10 bases match TRBD1. The CDR3 totals 16 residues. Germline V lookup: CDR1 MGHRA, CDR2 YSYEKL. With 4 bases clipped from V and 0 bases from J, the junction kept 6 bases outside the gene matches. This CDR3 reads CASSPRTGGNSYEQYF. DNA for the CDR3: TGCGCCAGCAGCCCCAGGACAGGGGGTAACTCCTACGAGCAGTACTTC.

CDR3 in amino acids: CASSLNGGRGTEAFF. The CDR3 DNA follows: TGCGCCAGCAGCTTGAATGGAGGGAGGGGCACTGAAGCTTTCTTT. The rearrangement joins TRBV5-1 to TRBJ1-1, with TRBD1 as a possible D gene (5 bases). The V and J ends lost 1 base and 4 bases respectively, with 14 bases between them. CDR1 is SGHRS and CDR2 is YFSETQ in the germline V gene. The CDR3 spans 15 residues.

This sequence joins TRBV19 and TRBJ2-1, with TRBD2 matching 12 bases. The CDR3 is 17 residues long. The V gene's germline CDR1 is LNHDA and CDR2 SQIVND (reference sequence). V shed 7 bases, J shed 7 bases, and the junction held 14 bases outside the gene matches. CDR3 amino acids: CASTKRASGGAWNEQFF. The CDR3 DNA reads TGTGCCAGTACTAAAAGGGCTAGCGGGGGGGCCTGGAATGAGCAGTTCTTC.

The rearrangement links TRBV4-3 to TRBJ2-6; possible D gene TRBD1, 6 bases. CDR3 size: 16 residues. Germline CDR1 and CDR2: LGHNA and YSLEER. V lost 4 bases and J lost 4, with 14 bases in between. The CDR3 DNA reads TGCGCCAGCAGCCGAGGCCCTGGACAGGGGGCCAACGTCCTGACTTTC. Translation gives CASSRGPGQGANVLTF.

The V and J genes are TRBV7-2 and TRBJ1-6; 7 bases fit TRBD1. Per the germline V gene, CDR1 is SGHTA and CDR2 is FQGNSA. With V trimmed by 1 base and J by 4 bases, 1 base remained unmatched. CDR3 length: 15 residues. CDR3 residues: CASSLVGQYNSPLHF. CDR3 bases: TGTGCCAGCAGCTTAGTGGGACAGTATAATTCACCCCTCCACTTT.

The chain uses TRBV10-1 and TRBJ2-7; 9 bases fit TRBD1. V dropped 7 bases and J dropped 6; count of bases not matched to a gene: 10. CDR1 is WNHNN, CDR2 SYGVQD, per germline (reference sequence). There are 14 residues in the CDR3. CDR3 loop: CASNSGTGKAEQYF. The DNA for the CDR3 is TGCGCCAGCAATTCCGGGACAGGGAAGGCCGAGCAGTACTTC.

The J gene is TRBJ2-7, the V gene TRBV4-1, with TRBD1 as a possible D gene (5 bases). This CDR3 is 15 amino acids long. V was clipped by 1 base and J by 4 bases, with 14 bases between them. CDR1 is MGHRA and CDR2 is YSYEKL in the germline V gene. CDR3 DNA: TGCGCCAGCAGCCAAGCGTCGGCAGGGCAATACGAGCAGTACTTC. It specifies CASSQASAGQYEQYF.

This clone was observed once. The chain joins TRBV7-2 to TRBJ2-1; no definite D call. The CDR3 contains 14 residues. Trimming cost V 5 bases and J 9 bases, with 17 bases left between them. Looked up from germline, CDR1 is SGHTA and CDR2 is FQGNSA. CDR3 loop: CASSPHPQNTEQFF. The CDR3 DNA reads as TGTGCCAGCAGCCCCCACCCCCAGAACACTGAGCAGTTCTTC.

The chain employs TRBV7-2 and TRBJ2-7; D not certain. This CDR3 has 13 amino acids. Trimming shortened V by 2 bases and J by 2 bases, and 7 bases separated the two germline ends. Germline lookup yields CDR1 SGHTA and CDR2 FQGNSA. The CDR3 loop is CASSLNSPYEQYF. For the CDR3, the DNA is TGTGCCAGCAGCTTAAATAGCCCCTACGAGCAGTACTTC.

The rearrangement joins TRBV2 to TRBJ1-1; TRBD1 matches 7 bases. V shed 6 bases, J shed 5 bases, and the junction held 0 bases outside the gene matches. CDR1 and CDR2 (germline): SNHLY, FYNNEI. This CDR3 is 11 amino acids long. The CDR3 spells CASRTGTEAFF. The CDR3 DNA reads TGTGCCAGCAGGACAGGGACTGAAGCTTTCTTT.

The rearrangement links TRBV5-8 to TRBJ1-3; a weak D match, TRBD1 (5 bases). The CDR3 runs 14 residues. CDR1 is SGHTS and CDR2 is YDEGEE in the germline V gene. V was clipped by 4 bases and J by 3 bases, with 11 bases between them. The CDR3 bases are TGTGCCAGCAGCGTCGACAGTGTTGGAAACACCATATATTTT. It is translated as CASSVDSVGNTIYF. Full variable domain (missing parts from reference TRBV5-8 and TRBJ1-3): EAGVTQSPTHLIKTRGQQATLRCSPISGHTSVYWYQQALGLGLQFLLWYDEGEERNRGNFPPRFSGRQFPNYSSELNVNALELEDSALYLCASSVDSVGNTIYFGEGSWLTVV.

This clone has a single count. The V call is TRBV7-6, the J call TRBJ2-5; D unresolved. The V gene lost 5 bases and the J gene lost 2 bases, with 3 bases spanning the gap. This CDR3 is 11 amino acids long. Germline CDR1 is SGHVS and CDR2 is FNYEAQ. DNA of the CDR3: TGTGCCAGCAGCATACAAGAGACCCAGTACTTC. As protein: CASSIQETQYF.

The V call is TRBV30, the J call TRBJ2-1; a possible D gene is TRBD1 (6 bases). CDR1 GTSNPN and CDR2 SVGIG come from the germline V gene (reference sequence). Between the trimmed V and J ends, which lost 1 base and 12 bases, there was a span of 16 bases. The CDR3 consists of 13 residues. CDR3 DNA: TGTGCCTGGAGTGCGACAGGTCCCGTGCGGCAGTTCTTC. Encoded protein: CAWSATGPVRQFF.

This chain connects TRBV28 to TRBJ1-1; D call uncertain. The germline V gene has CDR1 MDHEN and CDR2 SYDVKM. CDR3 size: 12 residues. Deletions cut 7 bases from V and 4 bases from J, with 10 bases between. CDR3 in amino acids: CASTPASTEAFF. As DNA, the CDR3 is TGTGCCAGCACTCCCGCCAGCACTGAAGCTTTCTTT. The whole variable domain, remainder taken from reference TRBV28 and TRBJ1-1, is DVKVTQSSRYLVKRTGEKVFLECVQDMDHENMFWYRQDPGLGLRLIYFSYDVKMKEKGDIPEGYSVSREKKERFSLILESASTNQTSMYLCASTPASTEAFFGQGTRLTVV.

V usage is TRBV29-1 and J usage is TRBJ1-1; no clear D gene. CDR1 is SQVTM and CDR2 is ANQGSEA in the germline V gene. Deletions cut 7 bases from V and 0 bases from J, with 9 bases between. The length of the CDR3 is 12 residues. The CDR3 sequence: CSADGLNTEAFF. The CDR3 DNA reads as TGCAGCGCTGATGGGCTGAACACTGAAGCTTTCTTT.

The V gene is TRBV28, the J gene TRBJ1-1, with D perhaps TRBD1 (5 bases). Looked up from germline, CDR1 is MDHEN and CDR2 is SYDVKM. This CDR3 comprises 15 residues. Trimming took 2 bases from V and 1 from J, leaving 11 bases between them. The CDR3 region has the DNA TGTGCCAGCAGTTTAGTCGGGGGTAGGAACACTGAAGCTTTCTTT. Residues: CASSLVGGRNTEAFF.